These T cell receptor beta chains were read from a single sample in a study of blood T cell repertoires in COVID-19. Using immunoSEQ multiplex PCR, the repertoire was profiled, and TCRdb retains in-frame clones only, with some absent. This table holds a few hundred thousand clones, around 83% found once. Source material: PBMCs or T cells enriched from blood (not recorded which). These receptors all stem from a woman aged 50 to 60 who had recovered from COVID-19. The CDR3 runs from the conserved cysteine through the conserved F or W. Fields, in order: V gene, J gene, CDR3 protein.

TRBV2	TRBJ2-7	CASSGAGNYEQYF
TRBV7-8	TRBJ1-5	CASSEWGQGARGQPQHF
TRBV6-2/TRBV6-3	TRBJ2-7	CASSYPRTGNPYEQYF
TRBV18	TRBJ2-5	CASSPPTGETQYF
TRBV4-2	TRBJ2-3	CASSPQGVGVAGGRDTQYF
TRBV4-3	TRBJ1-1	CASSQDLPGVGTEAFF
TRBV24-1	TRBJ2-3	CATSGTSGGADTQYF
TRBV19	TRBJ1-1	CASLQGNTEAFF
TRBV28	TRBJ1-5	CASSFLAGGEGNQPQHF
TRBV30	TRBJ1-6	CAWSVERGNSPLHF
TRBV7-9	TRBJ2-3	CASSQAGDTQYF
TRBV6-5	TRBJ1-4	CASRKLSEKLFF
TRBV30	TRBJ1-2	CAWSLQGVYGYTF
TRBV7-2	TRBJ2-5	CASSLRGVQETQYF
TRBV27	TRBJ1-3	CASARGNTIYF
TRBV6-2/TRBV6-3	TRBJ2-7	CASSPDRRLSYEQYF
TRBV9	TRBJ1-2	CASSVGGDYGYTF